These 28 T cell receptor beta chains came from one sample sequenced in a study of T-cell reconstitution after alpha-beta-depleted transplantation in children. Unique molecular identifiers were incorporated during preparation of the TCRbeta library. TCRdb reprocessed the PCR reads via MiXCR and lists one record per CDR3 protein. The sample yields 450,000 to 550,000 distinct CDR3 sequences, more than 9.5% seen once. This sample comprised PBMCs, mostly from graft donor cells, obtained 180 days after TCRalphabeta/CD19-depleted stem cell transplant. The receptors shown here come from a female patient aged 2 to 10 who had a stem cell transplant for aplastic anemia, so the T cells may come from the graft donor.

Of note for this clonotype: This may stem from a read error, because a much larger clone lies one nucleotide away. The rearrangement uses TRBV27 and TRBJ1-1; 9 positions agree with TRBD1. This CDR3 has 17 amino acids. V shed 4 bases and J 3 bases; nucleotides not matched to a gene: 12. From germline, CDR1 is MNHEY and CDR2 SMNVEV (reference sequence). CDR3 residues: CASSSTGQGRMDTEAFF. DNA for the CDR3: TGTGCCAGCAGTTCGACGGGACAGGGACGGATGGACACTGAAGCTTTCTTT.

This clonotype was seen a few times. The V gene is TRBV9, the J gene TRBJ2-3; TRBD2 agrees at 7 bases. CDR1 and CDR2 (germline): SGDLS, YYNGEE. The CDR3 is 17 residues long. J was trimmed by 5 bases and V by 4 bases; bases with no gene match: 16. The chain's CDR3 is CASSPRRLAPPGDTQYF. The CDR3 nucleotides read TGTGCCAGCAGCCCCCGTCGACTAGCACCCCCGGGAGATACGCAGTATTTT.

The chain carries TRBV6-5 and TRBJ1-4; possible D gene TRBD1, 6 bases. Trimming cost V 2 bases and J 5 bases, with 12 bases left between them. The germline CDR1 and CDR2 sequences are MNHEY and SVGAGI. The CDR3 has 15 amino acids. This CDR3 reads CASSYRGASNEKLFF. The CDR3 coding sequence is TGTGCCAGCAGTTACCGGGGGGCTTCGAATGAAAAACTGTTTTTT.

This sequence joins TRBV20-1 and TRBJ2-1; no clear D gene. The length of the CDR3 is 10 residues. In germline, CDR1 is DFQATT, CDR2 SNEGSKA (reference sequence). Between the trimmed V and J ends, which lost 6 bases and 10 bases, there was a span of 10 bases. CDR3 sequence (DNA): TGCAGTGCGGTGAGCAGGGAGCAGTTCTTC. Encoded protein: CSAVSREQFF.

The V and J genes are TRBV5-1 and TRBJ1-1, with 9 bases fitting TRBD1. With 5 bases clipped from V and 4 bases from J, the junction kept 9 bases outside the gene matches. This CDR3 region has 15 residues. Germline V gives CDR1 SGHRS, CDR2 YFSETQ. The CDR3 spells CASSLNTGGVTEAFF. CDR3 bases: TGCGCCAGCAGTTTGAATACAGGGGGCGTCACTGAAGCTTTCTTT.

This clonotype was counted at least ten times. CDR3 nucleotides: TGTGCCAGCAGGACAGGGGCCGCACTGACGGCCTACGAGCAGTACGTC. This encodes CASRTGAALTAYEQYV. V usage is TRBV28 and J usage is TRBJ2-7, with 8 bases fitting TRBD1. Germline V CDR1 and CDR2: MDHEN, SYDVKM. Trimming removed 6 bases from V and 2 bases from J; junction bases left unmatched: 12. The CDR3 totals 16 residues.

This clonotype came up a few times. The CDR3 nucleotides read TGTGCCAGCAGTGAGGGACTAGCGGGATCGAGGGGTGAGCAGTTCTTC. The encoded protein is CASSEGLAGSRGEQFF. The rearrangement uses TRBV25-1 and TRBJ2-1, with 13 bases identical to TRBD2. Germline V gene sequence: CDR1 MGHDK, CDR2 SYGVNS. After removal of 3 bases from V and 9 bases from J, the junction contained 8 bases not matched to a gene. The CDR3 length is 16 residues.

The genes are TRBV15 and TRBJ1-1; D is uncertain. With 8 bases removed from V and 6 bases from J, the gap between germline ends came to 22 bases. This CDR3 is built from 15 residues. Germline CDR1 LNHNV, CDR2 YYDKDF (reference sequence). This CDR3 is CATGEPPGMSAEAFF. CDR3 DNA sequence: TGTGCCACCGGGGAACCCCCTGGAATGAGCGCTGAAGCTTTCTTT. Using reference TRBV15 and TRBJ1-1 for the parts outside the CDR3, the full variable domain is DAMVIQNPRYQVTQFGKPVTLSCSQTLNHNVMYWYQQKSSQAPKLLFHYYDKDFNNEADTPDNFQSRRPNTSFCFLDIRSPGLGDTAMYLCATGEPPGMSAEAFFGQGTRLTVV.

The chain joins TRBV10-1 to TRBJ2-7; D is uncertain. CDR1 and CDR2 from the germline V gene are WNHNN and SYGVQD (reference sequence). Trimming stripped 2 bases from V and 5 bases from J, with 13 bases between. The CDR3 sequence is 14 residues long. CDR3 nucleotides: TGCGCCAGCAGTGAGGGGGTCCGCATGGACGAGCAGTACGTC. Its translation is CASSEGVRMDEQYV.

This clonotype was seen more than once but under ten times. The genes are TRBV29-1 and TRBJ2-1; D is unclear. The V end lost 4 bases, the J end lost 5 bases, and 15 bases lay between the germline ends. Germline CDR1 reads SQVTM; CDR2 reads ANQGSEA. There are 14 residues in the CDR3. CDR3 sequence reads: CSVALVLADNEQFF. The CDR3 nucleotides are TGCAGCGTTGCACTGGTTTTGGCGGACAATGAGCAGTTCTTC.

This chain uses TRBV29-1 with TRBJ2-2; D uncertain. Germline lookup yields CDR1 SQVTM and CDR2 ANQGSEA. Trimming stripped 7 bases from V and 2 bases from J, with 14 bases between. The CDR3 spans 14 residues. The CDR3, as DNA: TGCAGCGCTGGGGTGGATGGAAACACCGGGGAGCTGTTTTTT. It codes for CSAGVDGNTGELFF.

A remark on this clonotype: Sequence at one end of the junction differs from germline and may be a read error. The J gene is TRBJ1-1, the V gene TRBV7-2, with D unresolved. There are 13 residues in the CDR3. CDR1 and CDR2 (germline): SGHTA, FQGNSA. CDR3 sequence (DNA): TGTGCCAGCAGCTCGGTGGACGGGAGTGAAGCTTTCTTC. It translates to CASSSVDGSEAFF.

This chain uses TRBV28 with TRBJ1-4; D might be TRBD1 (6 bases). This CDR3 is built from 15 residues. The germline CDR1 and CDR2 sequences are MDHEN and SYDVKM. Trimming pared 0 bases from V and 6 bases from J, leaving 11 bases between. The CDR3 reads CASSLWAGGDEKLFF. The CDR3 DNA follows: TGTGCCAGCAGTTTATGGGCCGGGGGCGATGAAAAACTGTTTTTT.

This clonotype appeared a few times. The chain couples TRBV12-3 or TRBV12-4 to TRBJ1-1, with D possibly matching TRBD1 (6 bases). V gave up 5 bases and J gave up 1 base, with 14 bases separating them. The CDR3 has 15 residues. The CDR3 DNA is TGTGCCAGCAGTCTTCCGGGACACCGGAACACTGAAGCTTTCTTT. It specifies CASSLPGHRNTEAFF.

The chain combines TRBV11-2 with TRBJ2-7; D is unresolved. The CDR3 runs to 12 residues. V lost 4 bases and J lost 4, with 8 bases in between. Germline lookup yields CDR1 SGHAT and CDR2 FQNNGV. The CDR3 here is CASSSDGYEQYF. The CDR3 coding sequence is TGTGCCAGCAGCTCCGACGGTTACGAGCAGTACTTC. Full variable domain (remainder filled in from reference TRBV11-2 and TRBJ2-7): EAGVAQSPRYKIIEKRQSVAFWCNPISGHATLYWYQQILGQGPKLLIQFQNNGVVDDSQLPKDRFSAERLKGVDSTLKIQPAKLEDSAVYLCASSSDGYEQYFGPGTRLTVT.

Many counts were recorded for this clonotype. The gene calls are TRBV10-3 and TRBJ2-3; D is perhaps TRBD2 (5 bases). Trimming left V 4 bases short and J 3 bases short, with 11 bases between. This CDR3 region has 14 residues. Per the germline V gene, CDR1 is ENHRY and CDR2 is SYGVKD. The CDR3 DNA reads TGTGCCATCAGTGGAGATAGCGCAACAGATACGCAGTATTTT. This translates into CAISGDSATDTQYF.

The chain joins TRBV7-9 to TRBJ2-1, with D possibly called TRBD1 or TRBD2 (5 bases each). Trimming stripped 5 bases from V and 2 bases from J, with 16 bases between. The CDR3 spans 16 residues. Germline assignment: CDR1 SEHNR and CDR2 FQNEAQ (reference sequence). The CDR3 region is CASSVPGPHTYNEQFF. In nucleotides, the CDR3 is TGTGCCAGCAGCGTACCGGGACCGCATACCTACAATGAGCAGTTCTTC.

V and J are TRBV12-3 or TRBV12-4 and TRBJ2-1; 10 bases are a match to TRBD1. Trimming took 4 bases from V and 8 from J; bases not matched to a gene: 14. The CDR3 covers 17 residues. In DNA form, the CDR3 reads TGTGCCAGCAGTTGGAACCCTGACAGGGGGCGCGGTCATGAGCAGTTCTTC. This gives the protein CASSWNPDRGRGHEQFF.

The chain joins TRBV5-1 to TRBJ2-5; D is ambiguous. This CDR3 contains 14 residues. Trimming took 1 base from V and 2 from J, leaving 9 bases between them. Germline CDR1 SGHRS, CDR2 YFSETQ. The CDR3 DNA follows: TGCGCCAGCAGCTTGTCGGTAGAACAAGAGACCCAGTACTTC. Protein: CASSLSVEQETQYF.

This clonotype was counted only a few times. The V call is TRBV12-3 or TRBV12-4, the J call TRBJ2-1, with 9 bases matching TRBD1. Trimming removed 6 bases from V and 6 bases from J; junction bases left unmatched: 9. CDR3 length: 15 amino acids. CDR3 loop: CASRTGTGSFNEQFF. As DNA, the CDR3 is TGTGCCAGCAGAACCGGGACAGGGAGTTTCAATGAGCAGTTCTTC.

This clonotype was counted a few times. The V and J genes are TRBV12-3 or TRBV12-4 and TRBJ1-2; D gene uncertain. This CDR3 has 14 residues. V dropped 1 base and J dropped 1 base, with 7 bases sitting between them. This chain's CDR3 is CASSLDRINYGYTF. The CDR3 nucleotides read TGTGCCAGCAGTTTAGACAGAATTAACTATGGCTACACCTTC.

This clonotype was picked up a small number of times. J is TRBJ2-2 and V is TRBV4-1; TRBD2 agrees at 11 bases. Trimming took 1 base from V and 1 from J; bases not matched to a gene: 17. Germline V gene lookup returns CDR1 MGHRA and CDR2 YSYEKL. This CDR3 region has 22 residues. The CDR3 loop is CASSQAGPGSSGRQWNTGELFF. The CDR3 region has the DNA TGCGCCAGCAGCCAAGCCGGACCCGGTTCTAGCGGGAGGCAATGGAACACCGGGGAGCTGTTTTTT.

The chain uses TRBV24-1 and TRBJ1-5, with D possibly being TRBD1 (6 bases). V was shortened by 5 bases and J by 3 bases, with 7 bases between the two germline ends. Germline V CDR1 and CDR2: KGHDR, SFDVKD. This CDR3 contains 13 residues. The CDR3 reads CATSGDTNQPQHF. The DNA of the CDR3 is TGTGCCACCAGTGGGGACACCAATCAGCCCCAGCATTTT.

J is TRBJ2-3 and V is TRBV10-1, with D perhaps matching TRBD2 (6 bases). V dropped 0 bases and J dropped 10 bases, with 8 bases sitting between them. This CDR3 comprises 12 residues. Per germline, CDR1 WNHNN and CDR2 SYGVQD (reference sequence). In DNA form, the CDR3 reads TGCGCCAGCAGTGAGTCAACGGGAGCGCAGTATTTT. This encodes CASSESTGAQYF.

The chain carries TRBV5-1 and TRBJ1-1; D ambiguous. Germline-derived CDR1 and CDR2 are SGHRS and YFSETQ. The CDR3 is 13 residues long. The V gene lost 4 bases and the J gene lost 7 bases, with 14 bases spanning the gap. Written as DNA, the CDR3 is TGCGCCAGCAGCCCGGAGAAGGGTCGTGAAGCTTTCTTT. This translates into CASSPEKGREAFF.

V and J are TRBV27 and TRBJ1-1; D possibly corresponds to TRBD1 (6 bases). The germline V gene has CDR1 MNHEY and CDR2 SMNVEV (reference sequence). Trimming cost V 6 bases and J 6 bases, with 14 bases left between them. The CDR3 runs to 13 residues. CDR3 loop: CASRGTGLAEAFF. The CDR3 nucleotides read TGTGCCAGCAGGGGAACAGGGTTAGCTGAAGCTTTCTTT.

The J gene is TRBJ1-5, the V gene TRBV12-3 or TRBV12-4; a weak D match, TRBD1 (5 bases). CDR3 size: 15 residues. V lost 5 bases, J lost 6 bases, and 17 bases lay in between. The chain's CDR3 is CASSDGQPWGQPQHF. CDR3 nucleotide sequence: TGTGCCAGCAGTGACGGACAACCCTGGGGTCAGCCCCAGCATTTT.

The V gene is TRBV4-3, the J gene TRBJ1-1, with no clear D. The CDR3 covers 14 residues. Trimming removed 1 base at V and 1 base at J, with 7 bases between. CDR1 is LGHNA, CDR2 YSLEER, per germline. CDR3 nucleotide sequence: TGCGCCAGCAGCCAAGGCGATACGAACACTGAAGCTTTCTTT. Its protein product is CASSQGDTNTEAFF.